A selection of T cell receptor beta chains follows, all from one sample in a study of blood T cell repertoires in COVID-19. Method: immunoSEQ multiplex PCR; TCRdb's copy keeps in-frame clones and lacks some. This sample has roughly 190,000 clones, with around four fifths found just once. The sample was peripheral blood. The source is a woman in her 70s with COVID-19, enrolled during active disease. The CDR3 runs from the conserved cysteine through the conserved F or W. Each record gives: clone size, V gene, D gene, J gene, CDR3 protein, CDR3 DNA. The D gene is left open where the match is weak. Size is omitted from some rows. Given values are once, few, many or a class for expanded clones.

clone size: once; V gene: TRBV18; D gene: -; J gene: TRBJ1-5; CDR3 protein: CASSPVTGNTNQPQHF; CDR3 DNA: TGTGCCAGCTCACCAGTTACAGGGAACACTAATCAGCCCCAGCATTTT
clone size: -; V gene: TRBV19; D gene: TRBD1; J gene: TRBJ1-5; CDR3 protein: CASATGGNQPQHF; CDR3 DNA: TGTGCCAGTGCCACAGGGGGAAATCAGCCCCAGCATTTT
clone size: -; V gene: TRBV28; D gene: -; J gene: TRBJ1-2; CDR3 protein: CASSLEGTYGYTF; CDR3 DNA: TGTGCCAGCAGTTTGGAGGGGACCTATGGCTACACCTTC
clone size: -; V gene: TRBV20-1; D gene: TRBD2; J gene: TRBJ2-3; CDR3 protein: CSASTASGSSDTQYF; CDR3 DNA: TGCAGTGCTAGTACGGCTAGCGGGAGTTCAGATACGCAGTATTTT
clone size: -; V gene: TRBV30; D gene: -; J gene: TRBJ1-1; CDR3 protein: CAWKRRRGSAEAFF; CDR3 DNA: TGTGCCTGGAAGAGGCGACGGGGGTCCGCTGAAGCTTTCTTT
clone size: -; V gene: TRBV5-6; D gene: TRBD2; J gene: TRBJ2-5; CDR3 protein: CASSRTRAETQYF; CDR3 DNA: TGTGCCAGCAGCCGGACTAGAGCAGAGACCCAGTACTTC
clone size: -; V gene: TRBV3-1/TRBV3-2; D gene: TRBD1; J gene: TRBJ2-7; CDR3 protein: CASSYPGQNSYEQYF; CDR3 DNA: TGTGCCAGCAGTTATCCGGGACAGAATTCCTACGAGCAGTACTTC
clone size: -; V gene: TRBV30; D gene: TRBD1; J gene: TRBJ1-1; CDR3 protein: CAWVIDRGTEAFF; CDR3 DNA: TGTGCCTGGGTCATCGACAGGGGCACTGAAGCTTTCTTT
clone size: -; V gene: TRBV3-1/TRBV3-2; D gene: TRBD2; J gene: TRBJ2-6; CDR3 protein: CASSRAGLAGGRISGANVLTF; CDR3 DNA: TGTGCCAGCAGCCGCGCGGGACTAGCGGGGGGACGTATCTCTGGGGCCAACGTCCTGACTTTC
clone size: -; V gene: TRBV7-6; D gene: TRBD1; J gene: TRBJ2-1; CDR3 protein: CASSAPGQGTREQFF; CDR3 DNA: TGTGCCAGCAGCGCGCCGGGACAGGGGACCAGGGAGCAGTTCTTC
clone size: few; V gene: TRBV6-5; D gene: TRBD1; J gene: TRBJ2-4; CDR3 protein: CASRPGQGNIQYF; CDR3 DNA: TGTGCCAGCAGGCCCGGACAGGGAAACATTCAGTACTTC
clone size: -; V gene: TRBV15; D gene: TRBD1; J gene: TRBJ1-5; CDR3 protein: CATSIKTGPSPQHF; CDR3 DNA: TGTGCCACCAGCATAAAGACAGGGCCTTCGCCCCAGCATTTT
clone size: -; V gene: TRBV19; D gene: -; J gene: TRBJ2-2; CDR3 protein: CASSIRFSGELFF; CDR3 DNA: TGTGCCAGTAGTATCAGGTTCAGCGGGGAGCTGTTTTTT
clone size: -; V gene: TRBV7-3; D gene: -; J gene: TRBJ2-1; CDR3 protein: CASSSTPVREQFF; CDR3 DNA: TGTGCCAGCAGTTCGACTCCCGTCCGGGAGCAGTTCTTC
clone size: few; V gene: TRBV7-9; D gene: TRBD1; J gene: TRBJ2-2; CDR3 protein: CASSYLPGGTGELFF; CDR3 DNA: TGTGCCAGCAGCTATCTGCCAGGGGGCACCGGGGAGCTGTTTTTT
clone size: -; V gene: TRBV7-2; D gene: TRBD2; J gene: TRBJ2-1; CDR3 protein: CASSLVGTSGYNEQFF; CDR3 DNA: TGTGCCAGCAGCTTAGTTGGGACTAGCGGGTACAATGAGCAGTTCTTC
clone size: -; V gene: TRBV24-1; D gene: -; J gene: TRBJ1-2; CDR3 protein: CATSDRRAGYTF; CDR3 DNA: TGTGCCACCAGTGACCGGCGGGCTGGCTACACCTTC
clone size: -; V gene: TRBV30; D gene: TRBD2; J gene: TRBJ2-2; CDR3 protein: CAWKTSGRTGELFF; CDR3 DNA: TGTGCCTGGAAGACTAGCGGGAGAACCGGGGAGCTGTTTTTT
clone size: -; V gene: TRBV28; D gene: -; J gene: TRBJ2-7; CDR3 protein: CASSLRGEQYF; CDR3 DNA: TGTGCCAGCAGTTTAAGAGGCGAGCAGTACTTC
clone size: -; V gene: TRBV6-6; D gene: TRBD1; J gene: TRBJ1-2; CDR3 protein: CASSLDRVTGYTF; CDR3 DNA: TGTGCCAGCAGCCTTGACAGGGTAACTGGCTACACCTTC
clone size: -; V gene: TRBV11-3; D gene: TRBD1; J gene: TRBJ2-7; CDR3 protein: CASSLEGTGYEQYF; CDR3 DNA: TGTGCCAGCAGCTTAGAGGGGACAGGCTACGAGCAGTACTTC
clone size: -; V gene: TRBV2; D gene: TRBD2; J gene: TRBJ2-1; CDR3 protein: CASKGRGAYNEQFF; CDR3 DNA: TGTGCCAGCAAGGGGAGGGGCGCCTACAATGAGCAGTTCTTC
clone size: -; V gene: TRBV6-4; D gene: TRBD1; J gene: TRBJ1-1; CDR3 protein: CASRAGTANTEAFF; CDR3 DNA: TGTGCCAGCAGGGCCGGGACAGCGAACACTGAAGCTTTCTTT
clone size: -; V gene: TRBV5-1; D gene: -; J gene: TRBJ1-6; CDR3 protein: CASSLGHLNSPLHF; CDR3 DNA: TGCGCCAGCAGCTTGGGACACCTTAATTCACCCCTCCACTTT
clone size: -; V gene: TRBV11-3; D gene: -; J gene: TRBJ2-2; CDR3 protein: CASSLRAGGTGELFF; CDR3 DNA: TGTGCCAGCAGCTTAAGGGCCGGGGGCACCGGGGAGCTGTTTTTT
clone size: -; V gene: TRBV24-1; D gene: -; J gene: TRBJ2-1; CDR3 protein: CATSDLKQEYNEQFF; CDR3 DNA: TGTGCCACCAGTGATTTGAAACAGGAGTACAATGAGCAGTTCTTC
clone size: -; V gene: TRBV7-2; D gene: TRBD2; J gene: TRBJ2-7; CDR3 protein: CASSLSGSLLGEQYF; CDR3 DNA: TGTGCCAGCAGCCTTAGCGGGAGCCTTCTAGGGGAGCAGTACTTC
clone size: -; V gene: TRBV5-4; D gene: -; J gene: TRBJ1-2; CDR3 protein: CASSLLGTGTIGYTF; CDR3 DNA: TGTGCCAGCAGCTTATTGGGGACGGGGACTATTGGCTACACCTTC
clone size: once; V gene: TRBV3-1/TRBV3-2; D gene: TRBD2; J gene: TRBJ2-5; CDR3 protein: CASSQLGREETQYF; CDR3 DNA: TGTGCCAGCAGCCAATTAGGGAGGGAAGAGACCCAGTACTTC
clone size: -; V gene: TRBV7-2; D gene: -; J gene: TRBJ2-2; CDR3 protein: CASSSGTPRGTGELFF; CDR3 DNA: TGTGCCAGCTCTTCCGGGACGCCGAGGGGGACCGGGGAGCTGTTTTTT
clone size: -; V gene: TRBV3-1/TRBV3-2; D gene: -; J gene: TRBJ1-1; CDR3 protein: CASSQRFSKAFF; CDR3 DNA: TGTGCCAGCAGCCAACGTTTCTCTAAAGCTTTCTTT
clone size: -; V gene: TRBV28; D gene: -; J gene: TRBJ2-7; CDR3 protein: CASSLMAVVAGTYEQYF; CDR3 DNA: TGTGCCAGCAGTTTGATGGCGGTGGTTGCCGGGACCTACGAGCAGTACTTC
clone size: -; V gene: TRBV6-1; D gene: TRBD1; J gene: TRBJ2-4; CDR3 protein: CASSDRGLTKNIQYF; CDR3 DNA: TGTGCCAGCAGTGACAGGGGGCTGACCAAAAACATTCAGTACTTC
clone size: once; V gene: TRBV5-1; D gene: -; J gene: TRBJ2-2; CDR3 protein: CASSLVTNTGELFF; CDR3 DNA: TGCGCCAGCAGCTTGGTCACAAACACCGGGGAGCTGTTTTTT
clone size: -; V gene: TRBV10-3; D gene: -; J gene: TRBJ2-2; CDR3 protein: CAISRQSVGGTGELFF; CDR3 DNA: TGTGCCATCAGTCGGCAATCGGTCGGGGGCACCGGGGAGCTGTTTTTT
clone size: -; V gene: TRBV28; D gene: -; J gene: TRBJ2-1; CDR3 protein: CASSFETYNEQFF; CDR3 DNA: TGTGCCAGCAGTTTTGAGACCTACAATGAGCAGTTCTTC
clone size: -; V gene: TRBV10-3; D gene: -; J gene: TRBJ1-4; CDR3 protein: CAIGRGGDLEKLFF; CDR3 DNA: TGTGCCATCGGGAGAGGAGGGGACTTGGAAAAACTGTTTTTT
clone size: -; V gene: TRBV25-1; D gene: -; J gene: TRBJ2-6; CDR3 protein: CASRDTSGANVLTF; CDR3 DNA: TGTGCCAGTCGAGACACCTCTGGGGCCAACGTCCTGACTTTC
clone size: -; V gene: TRBV9; D gene: -; J gene: TRBJ2-4; CDR3 protein: CASSVELQGGIQYF; CDR3 DNA: TGTGCCAGCAGCGTAGAGCTCCAGGGAGGCATTCAGTACTTC
clone size: -; V gene: TRBV27; D gene: -; J gene: TRBJ2-7; CDR3 protein: CASSLSNRAEQYF; CDR3 DNA: TGTGCCAGCAGTTTATCGAACAGGGCCGAGCAGTACTTC
clone size: many; V gene: TRBV27; D gene: TRBD1; J gene: TRBJ2-3; CDR3 protein: CASHRTGDTQYF; CDR3 DNA: TGTGCCAGTCACCGGACAGGAGATACGCAGTATTTT
clone size: -; V gene: TRBV6-5; D gene: -; J gene: TRBJ1-6; CDR3 protein: CASSIDRSRITLHF; CDR3 DNA: TGTGCCAGCAGTATTGACAGGTCTCGGATCACCCTCCACTTT